Presented here are 9 T cell receptor beta chains from one specimen sequenced in a study of cytomegalovirus exposure and HLA in healthy donors. The PCR contained 60 Vbeta and 13 Jbeta primers. The method was immunoSEQ multiplex PCR; TCRdb's version includes in-frame clones alone and lacks a portion of them. The repertoire has some 99,000 clones, less than 85% of them found once; the top ten carry 1.8%. Sequenced: PBMCs. Receptors originate from a male donor in good health and CMV-seronegative.

The chain employs TRBV2 and TRBJ1-1; 7 nucleotides match TRBD1. In germline, CDR1 is SNHLY, CDR2 FYNNEI. This CDR3 contains 15 residues. V dropped 5 bases and J dropped 0; count of bases not matched to a gene: 6. The CDR3 protein is CASSIEDRVNTEAFF. Here the CDR3 DNA reads TGTGCCAGCAGTATCGAAGACAGGGTGAACACTGAAGCTTTCTTT.

The V call is TRBV7-3, the J call TRBJ2-3; 7 nucleotides match TRBD2. The CDR3 extends over 16 amino acids. V dropped 1 base and J dropped 2; count of bases not matched to a gene: 6. From germline, CDR1 is SGHTA and CDR2 FQGTGA. The CDR3 loop is CASSLISGIATDTQYF. Here the CDR3 DNA reads TGTGCCAGCAGCTTAATAAGCGGGATCGCCACAGATACGCAGTATTTT.

There are a few counts of this clone. The chain uses TRBV5-6 and TRBJ2-5; D is perhaps TRBD2 (5 bases). This CDR3 spans 12 amino acids. Germline V gene data show CDR1 as SGHDT and CDR2 as YYEEEE. The germline V and J ends were trimmed by 3 bases and 4 bases, with 7 bases remaining between them. As DNA, the CDR3 is TGTGCCAGCAGCTCGCTAGCAGAGACCCAGTACTTC. Amino acids: CASSSLAETQYF.

The chain is built from TRBV7-8 and TRBJ2-5, with D perhaps matching TRBD2 (5 bases). CDR1 SGHVS and CDR2 FQNEAQ come from the germline V gene. This CDR3 has 12 residues. With 6 bases removed from V and 5 bases from J, the gap between germline ends came to 10 bases. Here the CDR3 DNA reads TGTGCCAGCAGACACGGGGTGGAGACCCAGTACTTC. As protein: CASRHGVETQYF. The full variable domain, with the rest looked up from reference TRBV7-8 and TRBJ2-5, is GAGVSQSPRYKVAKRGQDVALRCDPISGHVSLFWYQQALGQGPEFLTYFQNEAQLDKSGLPSDRFFAERPEGSVSTLKIQRTQQEDSAVYLCASRHGVETQYFGPGTRLLVL.

The chain uses TRBV19 and TRBJ2-7, with D possibly TRBD1 on 6 matching bases. The CDR3 sequence is 14 residues long. The germline V gene has CDR1 LNHDA and CDR2 SQIVND (reference sequence). V was shortened by 4 bases and J by 2 bases, with 12 bases between the two germline ends. The CDR3 nucleotides read TGTGCCAGTAGTAAGACGGGGACACCCTACGAGCAGTACTTC. Its protein product is CASSKTGTPYEQYF.

This clone came up a few times. This rearrangement joins TRBV7-9 to TRBJ2-7, with TRBD2 identical over 9 bases. V lost 5 bases to trimming and J lost 0 bases; unmatched junction nucleotides: 2. The CDR3 contains 14 residues. Germline V gene lookup returns CDR1 SEHNR and CDR2 FQNEAQ (reference sequence). In nucleotides, the CDR3 is TGTGCCAGCAGCGCGACTAGCGGCTCCTACGAGCAGTACTTC. This sequence encodes CASSATSGSYEQYF.

This clone was detected once. The V gene is TRBV27, the J gene TRBJ2-3; D is uncertain. The V gene lost 6 bases and the J gene lost 2 bases, with 15 bases spanning the gap. Germline CDR1 and CDR2: MNHEY and SMNVEV (reference sequence). The CDR3 has 15 amino acids. The CDR3 nucleotides are TGTGCCAGCAGGCCGAATCCTCAGGCCACAGATACGCAGTATTTT. Translation gives CASRPNPQATDTQYF.

The chain employs TRBV25-1 and TRBJ1-1; maybe TRBD1 (5 bases). The V gene lost 1 base and the J gene lost 5 bases, with 11 bases spanning the gap. The CDR3 totals 14 residues. From germline, CDR1 is MGHDK and CDR2 SYGVNS. The CDR3 sequence: CASSESGHLTEAFF. CDR3 DNA: TGTGCCAGCAGTGAATCAGGACACCTGACTGAAGCTTTCTTT.

This clone has just a few counts. The J gene is TRBJ1-4, the V gene TRBV9; 7 bases fit TRBD1. CDR1 is SGDLS, CDR2 YYNGEE, per germline. The V segment lost 0 bases and the J segment 3 bases; nucleotides outside the gene matches: 2. The CDR3 spans 15 residues. CDR3 nucleotide sequence: TGTGCCAGCAGCGTAGGGGGGACAGCTAATGAAAAACTGTTTTTT. Protein: CASSVGGTANEKLFF.